This T cell receptor (beta chain) was retrieved from a study of blood T cell repertoires in COVID-19. As for the study in general: The United States, Italy and Spain provided the acute and convalescent COVID-19 samples. Sources were T cells, B-cell-depleted T cells, or PBMCs; the material itself was cDNA or gDNA.

Followed longitudinally, the Seattle patients had been enrolled during active infection. The CDR3 has 15 residues. V was pared by 2 bases and J by 5 bases, with 7 bases of the junction left unmatched. Germline values: CDR1 MNHNY, CDR2 SVGAGI (reference sequence). The authors' processing: Estimation of nucleated cell counts was performed using reference gene primer amplification. The assay was immunoSEQ multiplex PCR, and TCRdb's table has in-frame clones only and misses some. V, J and clone size were drawn from that table, and D and trimming were deduced from the DNA. The table has 540,000 or so clones, 70% to 90% seen once.

The TCR comes from a woman aged 45-59 years with COVID-19, enrolled during active disease. The specimen sequenced was peripheral blood. This chain joins TRBV6-6 and TRBJ2-3, with 7 bases lining up with TRBD2. CDR3 loop: CASSYGPGREDTQYF. In DNA, the CDR3 is TGTGCCAGCAGTTACGGCCCGGGGAGGGAAGATACGCAGTATTTT.